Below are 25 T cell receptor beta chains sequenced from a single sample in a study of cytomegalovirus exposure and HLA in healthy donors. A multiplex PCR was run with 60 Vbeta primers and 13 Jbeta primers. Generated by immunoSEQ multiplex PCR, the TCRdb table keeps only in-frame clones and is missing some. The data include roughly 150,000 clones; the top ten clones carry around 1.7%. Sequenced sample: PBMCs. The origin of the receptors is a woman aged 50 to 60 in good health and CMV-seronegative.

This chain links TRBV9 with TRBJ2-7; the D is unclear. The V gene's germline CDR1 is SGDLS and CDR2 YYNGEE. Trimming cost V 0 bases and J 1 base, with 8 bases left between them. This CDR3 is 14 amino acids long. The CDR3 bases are TGTGCCAGCAGCGTAGACCTCGGGTCCTACGAGCAGTACTTC. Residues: CASSVDLGSYEQYF.

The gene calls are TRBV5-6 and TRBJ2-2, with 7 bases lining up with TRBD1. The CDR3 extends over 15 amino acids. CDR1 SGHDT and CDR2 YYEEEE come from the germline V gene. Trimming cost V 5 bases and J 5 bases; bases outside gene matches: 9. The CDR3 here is CASSPLQGTTGELFF. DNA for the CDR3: TGTGCCAGCAGTCCCTTACAGGGGACAACCGGGGAGCTGTTTTTT.

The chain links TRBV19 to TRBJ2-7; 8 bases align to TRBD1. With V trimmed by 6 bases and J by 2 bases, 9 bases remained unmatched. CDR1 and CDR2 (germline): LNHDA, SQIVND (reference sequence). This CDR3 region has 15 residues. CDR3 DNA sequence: TGTGCCAGTAGCAGGACAGGGCGAAATACCTACGAGCAGTACTTC. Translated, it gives CASSRTGRNTYEQYF.

CDR3 bases: TGTGCCAGCAGGGACAGGGGGTTGATGGATACGCAGTATTTT. It is translated as CASRDRGLMDTQYF. The chain joins TRBV6-1 to TRBJ2-3; TRBD1 aligns across 10 bases. Germline loops: CDR1 MNHNS, CDR2 SASEGT. There are 14 residues in the CDR3. The trim removed 6 bases at V and 6 bases at J, leaving 6 bases unmatched.

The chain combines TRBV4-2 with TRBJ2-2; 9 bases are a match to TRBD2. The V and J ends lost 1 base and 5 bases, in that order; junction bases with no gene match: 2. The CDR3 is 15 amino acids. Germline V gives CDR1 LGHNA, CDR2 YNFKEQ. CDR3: CASSQATSGTGELFF. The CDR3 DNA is TGTGCCAGCAGCCAAGCAACTAGCGGGACCGGGGAGCTGTTTTTT.

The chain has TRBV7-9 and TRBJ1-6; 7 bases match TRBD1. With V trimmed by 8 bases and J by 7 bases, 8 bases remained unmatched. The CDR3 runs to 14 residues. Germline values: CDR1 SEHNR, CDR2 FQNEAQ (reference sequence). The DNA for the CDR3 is TGTGCCAGCCGGACGCAGGGGGAAAATTCACCCCTCCACTTT. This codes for CASRTQGENSPLHF.

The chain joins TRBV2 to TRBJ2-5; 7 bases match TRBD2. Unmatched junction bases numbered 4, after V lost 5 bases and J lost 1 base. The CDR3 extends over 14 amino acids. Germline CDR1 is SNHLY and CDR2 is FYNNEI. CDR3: CASSHLAAQETQYF. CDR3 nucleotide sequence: TGTGCCAGCAGTCACCTAGCGGCCCAAGAGACCCAGTACTTC.

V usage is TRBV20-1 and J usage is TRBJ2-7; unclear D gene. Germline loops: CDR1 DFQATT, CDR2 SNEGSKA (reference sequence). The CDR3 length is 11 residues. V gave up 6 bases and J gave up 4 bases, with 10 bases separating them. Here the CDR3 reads CSATRVYEQYF. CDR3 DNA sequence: TGCAGTGCCACGAGAGTGTACGAGCAGTACTTC.

DNA for the CDR3: TGTGCCAGCAGCAACCCGAGCGCGTTCTCCTACAATGAGCAGTTCTTC. It encodes CASSNPSAFSYNEQFF. This rearrangement joins TRBV7-9 to TRBJ2-1; D remains ambiguous. Germline V gives CDR1 SEHNR, CDR2 FQNEAQ (reference sequence). CDR3 length: 16 residues. Trimming shortened V by 5 bases and J by 0 bases, and 14 bases separated the two germline ends. Combining the CDR3 with reference TRBV7-9 and TRBJ2-1 gives the whole variable domain DTGVSQNPRHKITKRGQNVTFRCDPISEHNRLYWYRQTLGQGPEFLTYFQNEAQLEKSRLLSDRFSAERPKGSFSTLEIQRTEQGDSAMYLCASSNPSAFSYNEQFFGPGTRLTVL.

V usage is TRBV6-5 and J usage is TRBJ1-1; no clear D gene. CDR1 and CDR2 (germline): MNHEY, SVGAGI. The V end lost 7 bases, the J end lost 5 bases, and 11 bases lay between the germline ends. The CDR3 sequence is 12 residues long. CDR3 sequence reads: CASTNRWTEAFF. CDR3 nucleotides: TGTGCCAGCACTAATCGGTGGACTGAAGCTTTCTTT.

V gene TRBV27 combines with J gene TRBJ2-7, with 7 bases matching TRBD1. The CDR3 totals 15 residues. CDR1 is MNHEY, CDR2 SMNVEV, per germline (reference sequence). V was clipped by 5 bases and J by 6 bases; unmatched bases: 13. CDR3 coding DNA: TGTGCCAGCAGTGGGAGCTTGACAGGGTTCTCCGAGCAGTACTTC. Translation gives CASSGSLTGFSEQYF.

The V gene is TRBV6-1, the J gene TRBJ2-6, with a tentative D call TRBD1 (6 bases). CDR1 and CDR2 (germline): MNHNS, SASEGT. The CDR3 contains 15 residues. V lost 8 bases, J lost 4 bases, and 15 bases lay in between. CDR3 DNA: TGTGCCAGCGAGGACAGATGGACCGGGGCCAACGTCCTGACTTTC. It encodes CASEDRWTGANVLTF.

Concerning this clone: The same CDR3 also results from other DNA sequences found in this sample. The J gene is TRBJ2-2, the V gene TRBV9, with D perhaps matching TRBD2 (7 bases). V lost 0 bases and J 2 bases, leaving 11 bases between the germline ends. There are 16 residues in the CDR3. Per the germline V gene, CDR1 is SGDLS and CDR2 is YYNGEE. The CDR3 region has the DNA TGTGCCAGCAGCGTAGCTGGGGGGGCCAACACCGGGGAGCTGTTTTTT. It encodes CASSVAGGANTGELFF.

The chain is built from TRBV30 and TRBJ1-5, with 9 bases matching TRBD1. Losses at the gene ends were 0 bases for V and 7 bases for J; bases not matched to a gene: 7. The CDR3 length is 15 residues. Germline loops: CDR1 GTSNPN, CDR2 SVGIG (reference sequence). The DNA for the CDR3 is TGTGCCTGGAGTGTACAAACAGGGGGCGTCCAGCCCCAGCATTTT. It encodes CAWSVQTGGVQPQHF.

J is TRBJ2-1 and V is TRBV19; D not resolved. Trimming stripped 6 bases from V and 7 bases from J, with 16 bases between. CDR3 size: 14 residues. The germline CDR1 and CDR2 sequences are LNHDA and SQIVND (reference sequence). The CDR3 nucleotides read TGTGCCAGTAGGACTTTTACGGGTGGAAATGAGCAGTTCTTC. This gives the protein CASRTFTGGNEQFF.

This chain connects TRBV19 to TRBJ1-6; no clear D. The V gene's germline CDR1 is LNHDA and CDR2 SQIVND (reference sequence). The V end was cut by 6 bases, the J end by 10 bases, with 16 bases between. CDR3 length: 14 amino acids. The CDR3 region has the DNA TGTGCCAGTAGCCTCCGGGGTAGGGAGTCACCCCTCCACTTT. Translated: CASSLRGRESPLHF.

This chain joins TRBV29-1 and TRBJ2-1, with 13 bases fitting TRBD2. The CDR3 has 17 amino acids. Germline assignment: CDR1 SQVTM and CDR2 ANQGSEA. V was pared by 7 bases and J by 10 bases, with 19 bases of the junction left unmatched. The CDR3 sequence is CSGITLTSGRPAREQFF. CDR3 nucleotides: TGCAGCGGAATAACCCTGACTAGCGGGAGGCCGGCGAGGGAGCAGTTCTTC.

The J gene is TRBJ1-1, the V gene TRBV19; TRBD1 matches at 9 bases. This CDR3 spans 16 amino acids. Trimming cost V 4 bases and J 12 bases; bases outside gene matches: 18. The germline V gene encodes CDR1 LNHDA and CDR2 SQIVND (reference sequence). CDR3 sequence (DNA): TGTGCCAGTAGTAGAGTCCCGGGACAGGGTACGAAGGCACCTTTCTTT. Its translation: CASSRVPGQGTKAPFF.

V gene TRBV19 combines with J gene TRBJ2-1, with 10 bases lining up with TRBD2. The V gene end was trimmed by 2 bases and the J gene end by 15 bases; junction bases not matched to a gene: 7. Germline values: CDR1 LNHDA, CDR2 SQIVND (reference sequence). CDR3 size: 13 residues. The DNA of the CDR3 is TGTGCCAGTAGTATACAAGCGGGAGGGCCGCTGTTCTTC. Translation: CASSIQAGGPLFF.

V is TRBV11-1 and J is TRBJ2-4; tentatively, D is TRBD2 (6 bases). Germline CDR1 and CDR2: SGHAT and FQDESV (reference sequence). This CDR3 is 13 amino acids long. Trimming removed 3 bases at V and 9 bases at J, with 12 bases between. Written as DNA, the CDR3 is TGTGCCAGCAGCTTGGGAGGATCTGGCATTCAGTACTTC. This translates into CASSLGGSGIQYF.

The CDR3 loop reads CASSFGTGIGSPLHF. The CDR3 bases are TGTGCCAGCAGCTTTGGGACAGGGATTGGTTCACCCCTCCACTTT. V and J are TRBV7-9 and TRBJ1-6; TRBD1 agrees at 9 bases. V was clipped by 3 bases and J by 9 bases; unmatched bases: 6. CDR1 and CDR2 from the germline V gene are SEHNR and FQNEAQ (reference sequence). This CDR3 is 15 amino acids long.

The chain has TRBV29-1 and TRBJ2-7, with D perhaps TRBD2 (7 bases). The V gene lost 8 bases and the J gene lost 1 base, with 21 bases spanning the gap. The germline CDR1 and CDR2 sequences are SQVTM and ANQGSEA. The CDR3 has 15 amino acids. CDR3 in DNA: TGCAGCAGCCCCGAGGGGGGGAGGGGGTCCTACGAGCAGTACTTC. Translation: CSSPEGGRGSYEQYF.

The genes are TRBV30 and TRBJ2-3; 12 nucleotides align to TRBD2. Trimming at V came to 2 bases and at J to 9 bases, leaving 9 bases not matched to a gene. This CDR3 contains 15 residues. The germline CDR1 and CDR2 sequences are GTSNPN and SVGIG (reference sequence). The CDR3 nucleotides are TGTGCCTGGAGTTCCCTTCTAGCGGGGGGGGGAACGCAGTATTTT. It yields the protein CAWSSLLAGGGTQYF.

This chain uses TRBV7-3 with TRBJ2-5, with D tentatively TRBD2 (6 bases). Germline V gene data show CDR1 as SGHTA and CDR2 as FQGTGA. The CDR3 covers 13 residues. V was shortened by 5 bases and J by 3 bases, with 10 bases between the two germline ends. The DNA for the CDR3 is TGTGCCAGCAGCCGCTCGGGAGAAGAGACCCAGTACTTC. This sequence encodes CASSRSGEETQYF.

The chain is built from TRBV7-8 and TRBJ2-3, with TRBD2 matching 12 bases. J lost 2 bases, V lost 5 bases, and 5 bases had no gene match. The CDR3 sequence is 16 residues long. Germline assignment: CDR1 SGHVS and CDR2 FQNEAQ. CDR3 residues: CASSRTSGEITDTQYF. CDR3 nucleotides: TGTGCCAGCAGCCGGACTAGCGGGGAAATCACAGATACGCAGTATTTT.